Presented here are 32 T cell receptor beta chains from one specimen sequenced in a study of T cells after yellow fever vaccination. TCRdb called the 5' RACE reads again in MiXCR, with one record for every CDR3 protein. The sample includes 250,000 to 350,000 distinct CDR3 sequences, 8.7% of them seen just once. The sequences come from CD4+ T cells sorted from PBMCs, collected 5 days after the yellow fever booster vaccination. These receptors were collected from a man aged 18 to 30 who received the YFV17D yellow fever vaccine.

There are many counts of this clonotype. The chain has TRBV11-1 and TRBJ2-7; no clear D gene. V was clipped by 2 bases and J by 5 bases, with 10 bases between them. The length of the CDR3 is 13 residues. Germline V gene sequence: CDR1 SGHAT, CDR2 FQDESV (reference sequence). CDR3 sequence reads: CASSLLVGNEQYV. The DNA of the CDR3 is TGTGCCAGCAGCTTATTGGTGGGTAACGAGCAGTACGTC.

This clonotype came up many times. V gene TRBV4-3 combines with J gene TRBJ2-5, with D hard to call. The CDR3 loop spans 15 amino acids. V shed 0 bases and J shed 5 bases, with 13 bases lying between them. Germline V gene lookup returns CDR1 LGHNA and CDR2 YSLEER. The CDR3 DNA reads as TGCGCCAGCAGCCAAGATCGGGCGGCGTGGGAGACCCAGTACTTC. It encodes CASSQDRAAWETQYF.

This clonotype turned up a few times. The chain combines TRBV9 with TRBJ2-2, with 9 bases fitting TRBD2. The V and J ends lost 1 base and 6 bases, in that order; junction bases with no gene match: 4. Germline CDR1 reads SGDLS; CDR2 reads YYNGEE. The CDR3 is 15 amino acids. CDR3 DNA: TGTGCCAGCAGCGTACTAGCGGGGTTTGCCGGGGAGCTGTTTTTT. This gives the protein CASSVLAGFAGELFF.

The chain uses TRBV7-8 and TRBJ1-3, with TRBD1 matching over 7 bases. The V gene's germline CDR1 is SGHVS and CDR2 FQNEAQ. CDR3 length: 14 amino acids. V shed 5 bases and J 3 bases; nucleotides not matched to a gene: 4. The CDR3 loop is CASSPGQVGNTIYF. The CDR3 DNA reads as TGTGCCAGCAGCCCAGGACAGGTTGGAAACACCATATATTTT. Supplemented by reference TRBV7-8 and TRBJ1-3, the full variable domain reads GAGVSQSPRYKVAKRGQDVALRCDPISGHVSLFWYQQALGQGPEFLTYFQNEAQLDKSGLPSDRFFAERPEGSVSTLKIQRTQQEDSAVYLCASSPGQVGNTIYFGEGSWLTVV.

This clonotype occurred a few times. This chain joins TRBV25-1 and TRBJ2-3, with unresolved D. This CDR3 region has 14 residues. V shed 4 bases and J shed 6 bases, with 14 bases lying between them. Looked up from germline, CDR1 is MGHDK and CDR2 is SYGVNS. The CDR3: CASSASPAADTQYF. CDR3 sequence (DNA): TGTGCCAGCAGTGCCTCTCCGGCCGCGGATACGCAGTATTTT. Together with reference TRBV25-1 and TRBJ2-3, the CDR3 gives the full variable domain: EADIYQTPRYLVIGTGKKITLECSQTMGHDKMYWYQQDPGMELHLIHYSYGVNSTEKGDLSSESTVSRIRTEHFPLTLESARPSHTSQYLCASSASPAADTQYFGPGTRLTVL.

V and J are TRBV2 and TRBJ2-2; no clear D gene. V was trimmed by 6 bases and J by 4 bases, leaving 15 bases between them. CDR3 length: 15 amino acids. The germline CDR1 and CDR2 sequences are SNHLY and FYNNEI. Here the CDR3 reads CASRVHGWVTGELFF. DNA of the CDR3: TGTGCCAGCAGGGTACATGGATGGGTCACCGGGGAGCTGTTTTTT. Supplemented by reference TRBV2 and TRBJ2-2, the full variable domain reads EPEVTQTPSHQVTQMGQEVILRCVPISNHLYFYWYRQILGQKVEFLVSFYNNEISEKSEIFDDQFSVERPDGSNFTLKIRSTKLEDSAMYFCASRVHGWVTGELFFGEGSRLTVL.

The chain couples TRBV7-9 to TRBJ2-1; possible D gene TRBD2, 5 bases. The CDR3 runs to 12 residues. CDR1 and CDR2 from the germline V gene are SEHNR and FQNEAQ (reference sequence). The V gene lost 5 bases and the J gene lost 8 bases, with 10 bases spanning the gap. This chain's CDR3 is CASSPARDEQFF. The CDR3 DNA reads as TGTGCCAGCAGCCCTGCGAGGGATGAGCAGTTCTTC.

This clonotype was observed a few times. J is TRBJ1-5 and V is TRBV18; a possible D gene is TRBD1 (6 bases). The ends were cut back, 4 bases at V and 1 base at J, with 11 bases in the middle. The CDR3 covers 15 residues. Germline CDR1 reads KGHSH; CDR2 reads LQKENI. CDR3 amino acids: CASSQQGDSNQPQHF. CDR3 DNA: TGTGCCAGCTCACAACAGGGAGACAGCAATCAGCCCCAGCATTTT.

Only a few counts were recorded for this clonotype. The chain combines TRBV6-2 or TRBV6-3 with TRBJ2-3, with D maybe TRBD1 (5 bases). CDR1 and CDR2 (germline): MNHEY, SVGEGT. The CDR3 contains 11 residues. Trimming took off 8 bases at V and 2 bases at J, with 5 bases between the two ends. CDR3 loop: CASGHTDTQYF. The DNA for the CDR3 is TGTGCCAGCGGACACACAGATACGCAGTATTTT.

This clonotype was counted a few times. The chain is built from TRBV4-3 and TRBJ1-2, with a possible D match to TRBD1 (5 bases). V lost 0 bases to trimming and J lost 0 bases, with 11 bases between them. The CDR3 loop spans 16 amino acids. Germline assignment: CDR1 LGHNA and CDR2 YSLEER. The chain's CDR3 is CASSQELGVANYGYTF. CDR3 sequence (DNA): TGCGCCAGCAGCCAAGAGCTAGGGGTGGCTAACTATGGCTACACCTTC.

This clonotype appeared a few times. The genes are TRBV7-6 and TRBJ1-3; D not resolved. The CDR3 has 14 amino acids. The V gene's germline CDR1 is SGHVS and CDR2 FNYEAQ. Trimming took 2 bases from V and 4 from J, leaving 9 bases between them. CDR3 residues: CASSLSSYGNTIYF. The CDR3 nucleotides are TGTGCCAGCAGCTTATCTAGCTACGGAAACACCATATATTTT.

This clonotype was observed a few times. This rearrangement joins TRBV5-1 to TRBJ2-7; tentative D call: TRBD1 (5 bases). Germline V gene lookup returns CDR1 SGHRS and CDR2 YFSETQ. The CDR3 is 15 amino acids. The V gene lost 3 bases and the J gene lost 5 bases, with 18 bases spanning the gap. CDR3 coding DNA: TGCGCCAGCAGCTCGCTAGGGGTGGTGGGAAACGAGCAGTACTTC. Its protein is CASSSLGVVGNEQYF.

The rearrangement uses TRBV7-3 and TRBJ2-6; unclear D gene. CDR1 and CDR2 from the germline V gene are SGHTA and FQGTGA. The V end was cut by 4 bases, the J end by 1 base, with 11 bases between. There are 16 residues in the CDR3. DNA of the CDR3: TGTGCCAGCAGCTCAGGCCGGCATTCTGGGGCCAACGTCCTGACTTTC. This sequence encodes CASSSGRHSGANVLTF.

The chain carries TRBV11-2 and TRBJ2-3; D is possibly TRBD1 or TRBD2 (5 bases each). The CDR3 is 15 amino acids. Germline lookup yields CDR1 SGHAT and CDR2 FQNNGV. With 6 bases removed from V and 7 bases from J, the gap between germline ends came to 20 bases. The CDR3 DNA sequence: TGTGCCAGCAGGGAGACCGGGACCAACAGGAATACGCAGTATTTT. This codes for CASRETGTNRNTQYF.

V gene TRBV7-3 combines with J gene TRBJ1-1; the match to TRBD1 covers 7 bases. The junction had 6 bases not matched to a gene; V was cut back by 5 bases and J by 9 bases. The CDR3 runs to 12 residues. Germline lookup yields CDR1 SGHTA and CDR2 FQGTGA. In nucleotides, the CDR3 is TGTGCCAGCAGCCCCCAGGGGGGTCAAGCTTTCTTT. Protein sequence: CASSPQGGQAFF.

The V and J genes are TRBV27 and TRBJ2-3; 8 bases are a match to TRBD1. V shed 5 bases and J 4 bases; nucleotides not matched to a gene: 5. The CDR3 totals 14 residues. Germline V gene sequence: CDR1 MNHEY, CDR2 SMNVEV (reference sequence). CDR3 sequence: CASSQDRAPDTQYF. CDR3 DNA: TGTGCCAGCAGTCAGGACAGGGCCCCAGATACGCAGTATTTT.

The rearrangement uses TRBV9 and TRBJ2-5; TRBD1 might be the D (6 bases). CDR3 length: 14 residues. V was clipped by 4 bases and J by 5 bases, with 15 bases between them. Germline V gene data show CDR1 as SGDLS and CDR2 as YYNGEE. CDR3 nucleotide sequence: TGTGCCAGCAGCCCGGCCACAGGGTATGAGACCCAGTACTTC. Amino acid sequence: CASSPATGYETQYF.

V is TRBV12-3 or TRBV12-4 and J is TRBJ2-3, with 14 bases identical to TRBD2. The V gene end was trimmed by 10 bases and the J gene end by 7 bases; junction bases not matched to a gene: 10. The CDR3 has 15 amino acids. CDR3 nucleotides: TGTGCCACCGTAGGACTAGCGGGGGGCGCATATACGCAGTATTTT. Its protein product is CATVGLAGGAYTQYF.

This sequence joins TRBV28 and TRBJ1-3, with D unclear. CDR1 is MDHEN and CDR2 is SYDVKM in the germline V gene. CDR3 size: 16 residues. Deletions cut 6 bases from V and 0 bases from J, with 15 bases between. CDR3 in amino acids: CASSPNLGNSGNTIYF. Here the CDR3 DNA reads TGTGCCAGCAGCCCCAACCTAGGTAACTCTGGAAACACCATATATTTT.

This chain links TRBV4-3 with TRBJ1-2; D gene uncertain. This CDR3 contains 16 residues. The ends were cut back, 0 bases at V and 1 base at J, with 12 bases in the middle. Germline V lookup: CDR1 LGHNA, CDR2 YSLEER. As DNA, the CDR3 is TGCGCCAGCAGCCAAGATCTGGTCCGATATAACTATGGCTACACCTTC. Translated: CASSQDLVRYNYGYTF.

The J gene is TRBJ1-1, the V gene TRBV7-3; no definite D call. Deletions cut 4 bases from V and 1 base from J, with 4 bases between. The germline V gene has CDR1 SGHTA and CDR2 FQGTGA. This CDR3 spans 12 amino acids. This chain's CDR3 is CASSSRNTEAFF. CDR3 coding DNA: TGTGCCAGCAGCTCCCGGAACACTGAAGCTTTCTTT. Full variable domain (rest looked up from reference TRBV7-3 and TRBJ1-1): GAGVSQTPSNKVTEKGKYVELRCDPISGHTALYWYRQSLGQGPEFLIYFQGTGAADDSGLPNDRFFAVRPEGSVSTLKIQRTERGDSAVYLCASSSRNTEAFFGQGTRLTVV.

This clonotype was seen ten or more times. The rearrangement uses TRBV19 and TRBJ2-2; tentatively, D is TRBD1 or TRBD2 (5 bases each). The germline gives CDR1 LNHDA, CDR2 SQIVND (reference sequence). V was clipped by 10 bases and J by 0 bases, with 12 bases between them. This CDR3 is 14 amino acids long. The CDR3, as DNA: TGTGCCACCTCGGGGACCGCGAACACCGGGGAGCTGTTTTTT. Residues: CATSGTANTGELFF.

In DNA, the CDR3 is TGTGCCAGCAACCCAGGTTCTAGCACTGAAGCTTTCTTT. Protein sequence: CASNPGSSTEAFF. The genes are TRBV7-2 and TRBJ1-1; D ambiguous. The germline gives CDR1 SGHTA, CDR2 FQGNSA. The ends were cut back, 7 bases at V and 4 bases at J, with 13 bases in the middle. This CDR3 region has 13 residues.

This clonotype was seen only a few times. This rearrangement joins TRBV2 to TRBJ2-7, with D perhaps matching TRBD1 or TRBD2 (5 bases each). Germline V CDR1 and CDR2: SNHLY, FYNNEI. The V end lost 7 bases, the J end lost 0 bases, and 13 bases lay between the germline ends. The CDR3 consists of 14 residues. CDR3 nucleotides: TGTGCCAGCACACGGGGCGTTGCCTCCTACGAGCAGTACTTC. Translating gives CASTRGVASYEQYF.

This clonotype was seen many times. The chain carries TRBV4-1 and TRBJ1-2; 7 bases are shared with TRBD1. J lost 4 bases, V lost 1 base, and 9 bases had no gene match. This CDR3 spans 16 amino acids. Germline CDR1 and CDR2: MGHRA and YSYEKL. The CDR3 here is CASSQVNTGALYGYTF. The CDR3 DNA follows: TGCGCCAGCAGCCAAGTAAATACAGGGGCCCTCTATGGCTACACCTTC.

The chain uses TRBV6-1 and TRBJ1-1; D is possibly TRBD1 (6 bases). V lost 4 bases and J lost 1, with 13 bases in between. This CDR3 spans 15 amino acids. CDR1 MNHNS and CDR2 SASEGT come from the germline V gene. This CDR3 reads CASSATGRGNTEAFF. The DNA for the CDR3 is TGTGCCAGCAGTGCCACAGGGAGGGGGAACACTGAAGCTTTCTTT.

This clonotype has more than one count but fewer than ten. This rearrangement joins TRBV9 to TRBJ2-2, with a tentative D call TRBD2 (6 bases). V was pared by 6 bases and J by 5 bases, with 11 bases between. This CDR3 has 13 amino acids. CDR1 is SGDLS and CDR2 is YYNGEE in the germline V gene. Here the CDR3 reads CASNIGGTGELFF. CDR3 DNA sequence: TGTGCCAGCAACATTGGGGGGACCGGGGAGCTGTTTTTT.

This clonotype was counted only a few times. The rearrangement links TRBV19 to TRBJ1-2; perhaps TRBD1 as D (6 bases). Germline V gene sequence: CDR1 LNHDA, CDR2 SQIVND (reference sequence). The CDR3 has 13 amino acids. Trimming took 5 bases from V and 7 from J, leaving 14 bases between them. In nucleotides, the CDR3 is TGTGCCAGTAGTCCGGGGGCCGCCGGTGGCTACACCTTC. Encoded protein: CASSPGAAGGYTF.

This clonotype was counted between two and nine times. The chain uses TRBV5-1 and TRBJ2-3; 10 bases map to TRBD2. With V trimmed by 4 bases and J by 2 bases, 13 bases remained unmatched. The CDR3 is made up of 18 amino acids. Germline V lookup: CDR1 SGHRS, CDR2 YFSETQ. CDR3 protein: CASSGVGLAGAFTDTQYF. The CDR3, as DNA: TGCGCCAGCAGCGGCGTAGGGCTAGCGGGGGCCTTCACAGATACGCAGTATTTT.

The sample holds a few counts of this clonotype. The chain links TRBV7-3 to TRBJ2-2; D is ambiguous. The germline CDR1 and CDR2 sequences are SGHTA and FQGTGA. The V end lost 0 bases, the J end lost 7 bases, and 6 bases lay between the germline ends. This CDR3 is 13 amino acids long. DNA of the CDR3: TGTGCCAGCAGCTTAACGGCAGGCGGGGAGCTGTTTTTT. It codes for CASSLTAGGELFF.

This clonotype was detected many times. V is TRBV5-1 and J is TRBJ2-3; D possibly corresponds to TRBD2 (5 bases). Germline values: CDR1 SGHRS, CDR2 YFSETQ. The length of the CDR3 is 14 residues. Trimming removed 3 bases at V and 2 bases at J, with 10 bases between. CDR3 sequence: CASSWTPVTDTQYF. In DNA form, the CDR3 reads TGCGCCAGCAGCTGGACTCCTGTCACAGATACGCAGTATTTT.

This clonotype was seen more than once but under ten times. This chain connects TRBV7-9 to TRBJ1-2, with 7 bases that match TRBD1. The germline gives CDR1 SEHNR, CDR2 FQNEAQ (reference sequence). There are 14 residues in the CDR3. The ends lost 5 bases at V and 5 bases at J; junction bases unmatched: 8. CDR3 coding DNA: TGTGCCAGCAGCACTCCCGGGACAGCTTATGGCTACACCTTC. Encoded protein: CASSTPGTAYGYTF.